This T cell receptor beta chain was found in a study of molecular identifiers for immune sequencing clone quantification. Overall study findings and caveats: More than 850,000 naive cells reportedly did not prevent detection of spiked Jurkat TCR RNA from one cell.

Investigators produced naive CD8 libraries from 20,000 to 1,000,000 sorted cells, drawing on 10%, 30% or 50% RNA. This clonotype has more than one count but fewer than ten. Its antigen is currently unknown. One end of the junction does not line up with germline, which may come from a read error. Via MiXCR, TCRdb re-called the PCR reads, giving one row per CDR3 protein. The sample lists 45,000 to 55,000 distinct CDR3 sequences, roughly a third occurring once. The specimen was naive CD8+ T cells from blood, with Jurkat cell RNA spiked in. Indicated subset: FACS-sorted CD8+CD4-CCR7+CD45RA+ naive T cells. The TCR sequence derives from a human donor in good health. Some libraries in this study had Jurkat cell RNA spiked in.

CDR3 sequence: CACSIGTQPQHF. DNA for the CDR3: TGTGCCTGTAGTATAGGAACGCAGCCCCAGCATTTT. V gene TRBV19 combines with J gene TRBJ1-5, with D unclear. The germline CDR1 and CDR2 sequences are LNHDA and SQIVND (reference sequence). The CDR3 length is 12 residues.